This T cell receptor beta chain emerged from a study of PD-1 blockade in classical Hodgkin lymphoma. This CDR3 contains 14 residues. The J segment lost 7 bases and the V segment lost 5 bases, leaving 3 bases of the junction unmatched. From germline, CDR1 is MNHEY and CDR2 SVGAGI. Study-level results: The origin of the repertoire differences remains undefined, with disease activity or prior therapy as possible causes. In newly diagnosed patients, baseline TCR diversity was reportedly below that of healthy donors. Those achieving complete response showed baseline diversity like newly diagnosed patients.

Worth noting for this clone: Its matching antigen is unknown.

The patients all showed relapse after autologous stem cell transplantation, while their brentuximab vedotin exposure varied. The method was immunoSEQ multiplex PCR; TCRdb's version includes in-frame clones alone and lacks a portion of them. The sample carries 25,000 to 30,000 clones, 70% recorded once. The receptor's source is a human donor with classical Hodgkin lymphoma. Here the sequenced sample was peripheral blood mononuclear cells (PBMCs), taken before the second cycle of nivolumab. The chain combines TRBV6-5 with TRBJ2-1, with 12 bases matching TRBD2. Written as DNA, the CDR3 is TGTGCCAGCAGTCGGCTAGCGGGAGGGAATGAGCAGTTCTTC. Its translation is CASSRLAGGNEQFF.